This T cell receptor beta chain was profiled in a study of beta chain features in type 1 diabetes. General observations from the study: Among patients with Type 1 diabetes, TCRB CDR3s were moderately but significantly shorter in every one of the four CD4+ subsets. Compared to healthy donors, patients appeared to have naive, central memory and Treg TCRB repertoires that were more alike. Sequencing of cDNA might inflate the share of cells that strongly express TCR.

In regard to this clone: No antigen is known for it.

CDR3 length: 13 residues. Germline V gene lookup returns CDR1 MNHEY and CDR2 SVGAGI. Trimming stripped 6 bases from V and 6 bases from J, with 14 bases between. Every isolated RNA sample was fully reverse transcribed, so sequencing captured expressed TCRB transcripts. Stem cell-like memory T cell samples underwent survey-depth immunoSEQ sequencing. They averaged about 1.1 million reads. Repertoires were generated with immunoSEQ multiplex PCR, while TCRdb's copy carries only in-frame clones and drops some. The table has over 20,000 clones, 50% to 60% seen once. The specimen sequenced was stem cell memory CD4+ T cells from blood. The rearrangement links TRBV6-5 to TRBJ1-2, with unresolved D. This clonotype was obtained from a young man with type 1 diabetes. The CDR3 loop is CASSMGWQDGYTF. CDR3 in DNA: TGTGCCAGCAGCATGGGCTGGCAGGATGGCTACACCTTC.